The 26 T cell receptor beta chains below were found in one sample sequenced in a study of T-cell reconstitution after alpha-beta-depleted transplantation in children. Library preparation (for TCRbeta) was performed with unique molecular identifiers. TCRdb recomputed calls from the PCR reads with MiXCR, one row per CDR3 protein. Of about 200,000 distinct CDR3 sequences in the sample, 6.6% were seen once. This material consisted of PBMCs, taken before TCRalphabeta/CD19-depleted stem cell transplant. The origin of the receptors is a boy between 2 and 10 years old with acute lymphoblastic leukemia, due to receive a stem cell transplant.

This clonotype was seen only a few times. A much larger clone differs from this one at a single base, so this may be a read error. The V gene is TRBV11-2, the J gene TRBJ2-5; D call uncertain. Germline CDR1 and CDR2: SGHAT and FQNNGV. The CDR3 contains 11 residues. The germline V and J ends were trimmed by 5 bases and 7 bases, with 8 bases remaining between them. The CDR3 here is CASSRGVTQYF. The CDR3 DNA is TGTGCCAGCAGCAGAGGCGTGACCCAGTACTTC.

In its sample, this clonotype was seen many times. It may be a read error: a sequence one base away is much more abundant. The rearrangement links TRBV5-1 to TRBJ1-1; D unclear. Germline V gene data show CDR1 as SGHRS and CDR2 as YFSETQ. V shed 4 bases and J shed 3 bases, with 7 bases lying between them. This CDR3 is 12 amino acids long. CDR3 in DNA: TGCGCCAGCAGCAGACGGTACACTGAAGCTTTCTTT. This translates into CASSRRYTEAFF.

This clonotype was counted ten times or more. This chain links TRBV7-2 with TRBJ2-3; no firm D call. Trimming stripped 3 bases from V and 0 bases from J, with 10 bases between. Germline-derived CDR1 and CDR2 are SGHTA and FQGNSA. The CDR3 is 15 amino acids. This CDR3 is CASSFIGASTDTQYF. The CDR3 nucleotides read TGTGCCAGCAGCTTTATAGGCGCTAGCACAGATACGCAGTATTTT.

Ten or more counts support this clonotype. The genes are TRBV29-1 and TRBJ2-5; a weak D match, TRBD2 (5 bases). The germline V gene encodes CDR1 SQVTM and CDR2 ANQGSEA. The CDR3 loop spans 13 amino acids. The germline V and J ends were trimmed by 7 bases and 0 bases, with 12 bases remaining between them. In DNA form, the CDR3 reads TGCAGCGCCCGGAGCGGATACCAAGAGACCCAGTACTTC. It is translated as CSARSGYQETQYF.

The chain joins TRBV9 to TRBJ2-3; 7 positions match TRBD2. V shed 4 bases and J 3 bases; nucleotides not matched to a gene: 14. CDR3 size: 17 residues. Germline V gives CDR1 SGDLS, CDR2 YYNGEE. CDR3 bases: TGTGCCAGCAGCCAGTGGCTCGCGGCTAGCGGAACAGATACGCAGTATTTT. The encoded protein is CASSQWLAASGTDTQYF. The full variable domain, in which reference TRBV9 and TRBJ2-3 provide the parts outside the CDR3, is DSGVTQTPKHLITATGQRVTLRCSPRSGDLSVYWYQQSLDQGLQFLIQYYNGEERAKGNILERFSAQQFPDLHSELNLSSLELGDSALYFCASSQWLAASGTDTQYFGPGTRLTVL.

The table lists this clonotype with a few counts. This chain's CDR3 is CASSPRSVYEQYF. CDR3 sequence (DNA): TGTGCCAGCAGTCCCAGATCAGTCTACGAGCAGTACTTC. The chain links TRBV12-3 or TRBV12-4 to TRBJ2-7; no firm D call. The CDR3 contains 13 residues. V gave up 5 bases and J gave up 3 bases, with 11 bases separating them.

This clonotype was counted many times. The gene calls are TRBV30 and TRBJ2-3; D is unclear. CDR1 and CDR2 from the germline V gene are GTSNPN and SVGIG (reference sequence). The CDR3 sequence is 13 residues long. V was shortened by 2 bases and J by 0 bases, with 6 bases between the two germline ends. The CDR3: CAWSPRSTDTQYF. The CDR3 coding sequence is TGTGCCTGGAGTCCCCGCAGCACAGATACGCAGTATTTT.

The chain recombines TRBV5-1 with TRBJ1-1; D perhaps matches TRBD1 (5 bases). Germline V CDR1 and CDR2: SGHRS, YFSETQ. V lost 2 bases and J 3 bases, leaving 8 bases between the germline ends. The CDR3 totals 13 residues. The CDR3 DNA follows: TGCGCCAGCAGCTTACAGGACCACACTGAAGCTTTCTTT. This codes for CASSLQDHTEAFF.

The V and J genes are TRBV2 and TRBJ2-5; D unclear. V was trimmed by 1 base and J by 4 bases, leaving 7 bases between them. The V gene's germline CDR1 is SNHLY and CDR2 FYNNEI. The CDR3 covers 13 residues. CDR3 coding DNA: TGTGCCAGCAGTGAAGTGCCTCCAGAGACCCAGTACTTC. Residues: CASSEVPPETQYF.

This clonotype was seen ten or more times. V gene TRBV5-1 combines with J gene TRBJ1-6; D may be TRBD1 (5 bases). Trimming cost V 1 base and J 6 bases, with 14 bases left between them. The germline V gene encodes CDR1 SGHRS and CDR2 YFSETQ. This CDR3 comprises 16 residues. The CDR3 coding sequence is TGCGCCAGCAGCTTGAACAGGAGGTCATCTAATTCACCCCTCCACTTT. Translating gives CASSLNRRSSNSPLHF.

This clonotype was recorded a few times. CDR3 in amino acids: CASSPESGQGHGYTF. The CDR3 coding sequence is TGCGCCAGCAGCCCCGAGTCTGGGCAGGGTCATGGCTACACCTTC. The chain employs TRBV4-3 and TRBJ1-2; D possibly corresponds to TRBD1 (5 bases). This CDR3 has 15 residues. Per the germline V gene, CDR1 is LGHNA and CDR2 is YSLEER. Trimming cost V 4 bases and J 6 bases, with 18 bases left between them.

This clonotype was detected only a few times. V gene TRBV6-5 combines with J gene TRBJ2-5; TRBD1 is a possible D gene (6 bases). The germline V and J ends were trimmed by 2 bases and 5 bases, with 15 bases remaining between them. There are 15 residues in the CDR3. Germline CDR1 and CDR2: MNHEY and SVGAGI. CDR3 DNA sequence: TGTGCCAGCAGTTACACCTCTTCAGGGGCGGAGACCCAGTACTTC. It is translated as CASSYTSSGAETQYF.

This clonotype has just a few counts. This chain uses TRBV3-1 with TRBJ2-6, with 7 bases lining up with TRBD1. Trimming at V came to 4 bases and at J to 4 bases, leaving 7 bases not matched to a gene. This CDR3 contains 16 residues. Germline V CDR1 and CDR2: LGHDT, YNNKEL (reference sequence). CDR3 sequence (DNA): TGTGCCAGCAGCCCACCGGGACAGTCCGGGGCCAACGTCCTGACTTTC. Translation gives CASSPPGQSGANVLTF.

The V gene is TRBV18, the J gene TRBJ1-1, with D uncertain. Trimming cost V 3 bases and J 2 bases, with 10 bases left between them. The CDR3 length is 14 residues. The germline CDR1 and CDR2 sequences are KGHSH and LQKENI. CDR3 amino acids: CASSPGMSNTEAFF. CDR3 bases: TGTGCCAGCTCACCGGGGATGTCAAACACTGAAGCTTTCTTT.

Ten or more counts support this clonotype. The chain uses TRBV25-1 and TRBJ2-3, with D possibly being TRBD1 (5 bases). V dropped 11 bases and J dropped 1 base, with 22 bases sitting between them. This CDR3 has 16 residues. CDR1 is MGHDK, CDR2 SYGVNS, per germline. CDR3 loop: CAHREVKGVGTDTQYF. In DNA form, the CDR3 reads TGTGCCCACCGAGAAGTAAAAGGGGTGGGCACAGATACGCAGTATTTT.

This clonotype has ten or more counts. V and J are TRBV6-2 or TRBV6-3 and TRBJ2-5, with D possibly matching TRBD2 (6 bases). The CDR3 is 17 residues long. V lost 2 bases and J 1 base, leaving 17 bases between the germline ends. Per germline, CDR1 MNHEY and CDR2 SVGEGT. The CDR3 nucleotides are TGTGCCAGCAGTTACGCTAGACTAGGATTCGGCCAAGAGACCCAGTACTTC. Protein sequence: CASSYARLGFGQETQYF.

This clonotype has at least ten counts. The J gene is TRBJ2-1, the V gene TRBV2; 9 nucleotides line up with TRBD2. The CDR3 length is 15 residues. V was clipped by 3 bases and J by 7 bases; unmatched bases: 7. In germline, CDR1 is SNHLY, CDR2 FYNNEI. The CDR3 DNA is TGTGCCAGCAGTGACGAGGATAGCGGGGGAAATGAGCAGTTCTTC. The encoded protein is CASSDEDSGGNEQFF.

This clonotype came up many times. The V call is TRBV7-2, the J call TRBJ2-7, with D tentatively TRBD1 or TRBD2 (6 bases each). The V end was cut by 6 bases, the J end by 2 bases, with 14 bases between. Germline V gene lookup returns CDR1 SGHTA and CDR2 FQGNSA. The CDR3 is made up of 14 amino acids. The DNA of the CDR3 is TGTGCCAGCAGAAGGGGGACTGGCACCTACGAGCAGTACTTC. It translates to CASRRGTGTYEQYF.

There are many counts of this clonotype. V and J are TRBV7-2 and TRBJ2-1; TRBD2 aligns across 10 bases. From germline, CDR1 is SGHTA and CDR2 FQGNSA. CDR3 length: 16 residues. Trimming at V came to 5 bases and at J to 4 bases, leaving 8 bases not matched to a gene. The CDR3 nucleotides read TGTGCCAGCAGCCCAGCCGGGACTAGCGAGTACAATGAGCAGTTCTTC. It translates to CASSPAGTSEYNEQFF.

The chain uses TRBV6-1 and TRBJ2-7; 11 bases are a match to TRBD1. The germline V gene encodes CDR1 MNHNS and CDR2 SASEGT. The CDR3 spans 14 residues. V lost 10 bases to trimming and J lost 7 bases; unmatched junction nucleotides: 12. CDR3 nucleotide sequence: TGTGCCACCCAACTAGGACAGGGGGCCGGAGAGCAGTACTTC. This encodes CATQLGQGAGEQYF.

This clonotype has ten or more counts. The chain carries TRBV28 and TRBJ1-4, with a tentative D call TRBD1 (6 bases). The V end was cut by 5 bases, the J end by 2 bases, with 12 bases between. Per germline, CDR1 MDHEN and CDR2 SYDVKM. The CDR3 consists of 15 residues. For the CDR3, the DNA is TGTGCCAGCAGTCCGAGGGGGTCTACTAATGAAAAACTGTTTTTT. It is translated as CASSPRGSTNEKLFF.

This clonotype showed up many times. The V gene is TRBV15, the J gene TRBJ2-7; the match to TRBD1 covers 11 bases. Losses at the gene ends were 7 bases for V and 4 bases for J; bases not matched to a gene: 9. The CDR3 is made up of 15 amino acids. Germline V CDR1 and CDR2: LNHNV, YYDKDF (reference sequence). CDR3 in amino acids: CATTPDRGPSYEQYF. The DNA of the CDR3 is TGTGCCACCACCCCGGACAGGGGGCCTTCTTACGAGCAGTACTTC. Together with reference TRBV15 and TRBJ2-7, the CDR3 gives the full variable domain: DAMVIQNPRYQVTQFGKPVTLSCSQTLNHNVMYWYQQKSSQAPKLLFHYYDKDFNNEADTPDNFQSRRPNTSFCFLDIRSPGLGDTAMYLCATTPDRGPSYEQYFGPGTRLTVT.

This clonotype was counted ten times or more. CDR3 residues: CSVGTSDGYTF. The CDR3 nucleotides are TGCAGCGTAGGGACCAGCGATGGCTACACCTTC. The V call is TRBV29-1, the J call TRBJ1-2, with D maybe TRBD1 (5 bases). Trimming took 6 bases from V and 6 from J, leaving 11 bases between them. CDR3 length: 11 amino acids. Germline V lookup: CDR1 SQVTM, CDR2 ANQGSEA. The variable domain in full, completed from reference TRBV29-1 and TRBJ1-2, reads SAVISQKPSRDICQRGTSLTIQCQVDSQVTMMFWYRQQPGQSLTLIATANQGSEATYESGFVIDKFPISRPNLTFSTLTVSNMSPEDSSIYLCSVGTSDGYTFGSGTRLTVV.

The chain uses TRBV20-1 and TRBJ2-4; 9 bases agree with TRBD2. The V gene's germline CDR1 is DFQATT and CDR2 SNEGSKA (reference sequence). Losses at the gene ends were 1 base for V and 8 bases for J; bases not matched to a gene: 9. The CDR3 loop spans 15 amino acids. The chain's CDR3 is CSARGASGRTDIQYF. The CDR3 coding sequence is TGCAGTGCTAGAGGAGCGAGCGGGAGGACAGACATTCAGTACTTC.

The table lists this clonotype with many counts. The CDR3: CASSVGPRSEAFF. The CDR3 DNA sequence: TGTGCCAGCAGCGTAGGACCCCGCAGTGAAGCTTTCTTT. The V and J genes are TRBV9 and TRBJ1-1, with D uncertain. The CDR3 consists of 13 residues. Trimming stripped 0 bases from V and 7 bases from J, with 10 bases between. Germline V gives CDR1 SGDLS, CDR2 YYNGEE.

Turning to this clonotype: The CDR3 does not close with the conserved phenylalanine or tryptophan, likely indicating a read error. Because the CDR3's place on the DNA is in doubt, the DNA is left out and the CDR3 is given as listed by TCRdb. The rearrangement uses TRBV20-1 and TRBJ2-7; the D call TRBD2 from the table was never checked on the DNA. The germline V gene has CDR1 DFQATT and CDR2 SNEGSKA (reference sequence). With termini counted, the CDR3 has 11 amino acids. CDR3 loop: CSARTSGLYRL.